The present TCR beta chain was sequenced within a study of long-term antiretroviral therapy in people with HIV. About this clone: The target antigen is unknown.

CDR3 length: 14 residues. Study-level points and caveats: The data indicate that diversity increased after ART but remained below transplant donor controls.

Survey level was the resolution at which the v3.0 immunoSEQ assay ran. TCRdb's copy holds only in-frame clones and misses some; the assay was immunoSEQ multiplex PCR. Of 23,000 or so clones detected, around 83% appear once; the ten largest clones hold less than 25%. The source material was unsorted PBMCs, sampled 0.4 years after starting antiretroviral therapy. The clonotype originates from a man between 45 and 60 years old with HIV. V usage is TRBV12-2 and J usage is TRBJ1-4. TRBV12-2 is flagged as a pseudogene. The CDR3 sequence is CASRGGRGEEKLFF. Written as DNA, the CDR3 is TGTGCAAGTCGCGGCGGACGGGGAGAGGAAAAACTGTTTTTT.